Each of the 12 T cell receptor beta chains below was sequenced from the same sample in a study of tumor-infiltrating lymphocytes in oesophageal squamous cell carcinoma. One entry per CDR3 protein results from TCRdb running MiXCR on the reads. The repertoire has roughly 11,000 distinct CDR3 sequences, nearly 60% of them found once; the top ten carry roughly 50%. Sequenced material: blood. The receptor set was obtained from a female donor with esophageal squamous cell carcinoma.

This chain joins TRBV6-2 or TRBV6-3 and TRBJ2-1; 8 nucleotides line up with TRBD1. The end of the DNA fits TRBJ2-5 better, so the J call may be wrong. The germline CDR1 and CDR2 sequences are MNHEY and SVGEGT. The CDR3 length is 14 residues. CDR3 DNA sequence: TGTGCCAGCAGCCACAGGGGGGTAAGGGAGACCCAGTACTTC. Residues: CASSHRGVRETQYF.

The rearrangement joins TRBV12-3 or TRBV12-4 to TRBJ2-5; a possible D gene is TRBD2 (5 bases). The end of the DNA fits TRBJ2-7 better, so the J call may be wrong. The CDR3 totals 13 residues. CDR3 in amino acids: CASRDTSSYEQYF. The CDR3 DNA reads TGTGCCAGCAGGGATACTAGCTCCTACGAGCAGTACTTC.

V is TRBV7-2 and J is TRBJ2-5; TRBD2 is a possible D gene (6 bases). This CDR3 region has 13 residues. V was clipped by 5 bases and J by 5 bases, with 12 bases between them. Looked up from germline, CDR1 is SGHTA and CDR2 is FQGNSA. The CDR3: CASSPGLLETQYF. The CDR3 DNA is TGTGCCAGCAGCCCCGGACTACTGGAGACCCAGTACTTC.

Ten or more counts support this clonotype. V usage is TRBV6-4 and J usage is TRBJ2-3, with 8 bases aligning to TRBD2. The CDR3 length is 15 residues. V was clipped by 6 bases and J by 14 bases; unmatched bases: 19. Germline V gene lookup returns CDR1 MRHNA and CDR2 SNTAGT. The CDR3 sequence: CASRASGHDTGELYF. In nucleotides, the CDR3 is TGTGCCAGCAGGGCTAGCGGGCACGACACCGGGGAGCTGTATTTT.

The rearrangement links TRBV6-1 to TRBJ1-1; a possible D gene is TRBD1 (5 bases). The CDR3 consists of 13 residues. CDR1 MNHNS and CDR2 SASEGT come from the germline V gene. V lost 7 bases, J lost 3 bases, and 12 bases lay in between. Here the CDR3 DNA reads TGTGCCAGCACCAAATCAGGGTACACTGAAGCTTTCTTT. It translates to CASTKSGYTEAFF.

This clonotype was detected many times. A read error may account for a junction end that differs from germline. Here the CDR3 DNA reads TGTGCCAGCAGTTTAGGGGCAGCCTTTAATTCACCCCTCCACTTC. Protein sequence: CASSLGAAFNSPLHF. The J gene is TRBJ2-7, the V gene TRBV27; tentative D call: TRBD1 (5 bases). The germline CDR1 and CDR2 sequences are MNHEY and SMNVEV (reference sequence). The CDR3 is 15 residues long.

This chain links TRBV12-3 or TRBV12-4 with TRBJ2-1, with D uncertain. The CDR3 runs to 14 residues. Trimming pared 5 bases from V and 4 bases from J, leaving 12 bases between. CDR3 sequence (DNA): TGTGCCAGCAGTCCGGTCTCCGTGTACAATGAGCAGTTCTTC. It is translated as CASSPVSVYNEQFF.

The chain recombines TRBV7-2 with TRBJ2-7; maybe TRBD2 (6 bases). The CDR3 has 14 residues. Germline CDR1 SGHTA, CDR2 FQGNSA. Trimming pared 1 base from V and 7 bases from J, leaving 14 bases between. CDR3: CASSLGSGDSEQYF. CDR3 DNA: TGTGCCAGCAGCTTAGGGTCCGGGGACTCGGAGCAGTACTTC. Drawing the rest from reference TRBV7-2 and TRBJ2-7, the complete variable domain is GAGVSQSPSNKVTEKGKDVELRCDPISGHTALYWYRQSLGQGLEFLIYFQGNSAPDKSGLPSDRFSAERTGGSVSTLTIQRTQQEDSAVYLCASSLGSGDSEQYFGPGTRLTVT.

In this sample, this clonotype turned up a few times. V usage is TRBV6-5 and J usage is TRBJ1-2, with a possible D match to TRBD1 (6 bases). In germline, CDR1 is MNHEY, CDR2 SVGAGI. CDR3 length equals 14 residues. V lost 2 bases, J lost 8 bases, and 15 bases lay in between. CDR3 DNA: TGTGCCAGCAGTTACCAAGGGGGGGGTGGAGGCTACACCTTC. This translates into CASSYQGGGGGYTF.

V is TRBV12-3 or TRBV12-4 and J is TRBJ2-3; D gene ambiguous. V was cut by 1 base and J by 5 bases, with 10 bases left in between. The CDR3 is 14 amino acids. CDR3 in DNA: TGTGCCAGCAGTTTAGTTGCGGTAGAAGATACGCAGTATTTT. Protein product: CASSLVAVEDTQYF.

V and J are TRBV7-3 and TRBJ2-1; TRBD1 aligns across 8 bases. CDR3 length: 15 amino acids. V dropped 5 bases and J dropped 0; count of bases not matched to a gene: 3. CDR1 and CDR2 (germline): SGHTA, FQGTGA. The CDR3 spells CASSPTGGSYNEQFF. The CDR3 coding sequence is TGTGCCAGCAGCCCAACAGGGGGCTCCTACAATGAGCAGTTCTTC.

The chain carries TRBV7-3 and TRBJ2-6; TRBD1 or TRBD2 may be the D gene (5 bases each). The germline V and J ends were trimmed by 2 bases and 0 bases, with 17 bases remaining between them. The CDR3 length is 19 residues. In germline, CDR1 is SGHTA, CDR2 FQGTGA. The chain's CDR3 is CASSLSIGEQISGANVLTF. CDR3 sequence (DNA): TGTGCCAGCAGCTTATCCATAGGGGAGCAGATCTCTGGGGCCAACGTCCTGACTTTC. Supplemented by reference TRBV7-3 and TRBJ2-6, the full variable domain reads GAGVSQTPSNKVTEKGKYVELRCDPISGHTALYWYRQSLGQGPEFLIYFQGTGAADDSGLPNDRFFAVRPEGSVSTLKIQRTERGDSAVYLCASSLSIGEQISGANVLTFGAGSRLTVL.